What follows are 31 T cell receptor beta chains derived from one specimen sequenced in a study of cytomegalovirus exposure and HLA in healthy donors. The study ran its PCR with 60 Vbeta and 13 Jbeta primers. Generated by immunoSEQ multiplex PCR, the TCRdb table keeps only in-frame clones and is missing some. This table holds 70,000 to 95,000 clones, over 60% found once. Sequenced material: PBMCs. These receptors originate from a male donor in good health and CMV-seronegative.

The rearrangement links TRBV4-1 to TRBJ2-7; perhaps TRBD1 as D (5 bases). The ends were cut back, 3 bases at V and 2 bases at J, with 14 bases in the middle. Germline CDR1 MGHRA, CDR2 YSYEKL. This CDR3 is built from 15 residues. CDR3 region: CASSQGRQGTYEQYF. The CDR3, as DNA: TGCGCCAGCAGCCAGGGAAGGCAGGGAACCTACGAGCAGTACTTC.

The rearrangement links TRBV18 to TRBJ1-2; 7 nucleotides align to TRBD1. V lost 6 bases to trimming and J lost 3 bases; unmatched junction nucleotides: 4. CDR3 size: 13 residues. CDR1 KGHSH and CDR2 LQKENI come from the germline V gene. CDR3 residues: CASSQGQDYGYTF. As DNA, the CDR3 is TGTGCCAGCTCGCAAGGACAGGACTATGGCTACACCTTC.

The chain combines TRBV29-1 with TRBJ2-4; 10 nucleotides line up with TRBD1. The ends lost 6 bases at V and 5 bases at J; junction bases unmatched: 7. Germline V lookup: CDR1 SQVTM, CDR2 ANQGSEA. The CDR3 covers 14 residues. CDR3 bases: TGCAGCGTAGGACCGGGACAGGGGCAAAACATTCAGTACTTC. Protein: CSVGPGQGQNIQYF.

The chain employs TRBV28 and TRBJ1-6, with 9 bases lining up with TRBD1. Looked up from germline, CDR1 is MDHEN and CDR2 is SYDVKM. The V segment lost 6 bases and the J segment 8 bases; nucleotides outside the gene matches: 8. This CDR3 has 15 amino acids. The CDR3 DNA reads as TGTGCCAGCAGCCCCGGACAGGGGATAGATTCACCCCTCCACTTT. Translation gives CASSPGQGIDSPLHF.

CDR3 protein: CASRELSGATDTQYF. CDR3 nucleotide sequence: TGCGCCAGCAGAGAGCTTAGCGGCGCCACAGATACGCAGTATTTT. This chain connects TRBV10-2 to TRBJ2-3; D might be TRBD2 (6 bases). Per germline, CDR1 WSHSY and CDR2 SAAADI. The V end lost 6 bases, the J end lost 2 bases, and 15 bases lay between the germline ends. This CDR3 contains 15 residues.

The sample holds one count of this clone. The chain combines TRBV9 with TRBJ2-3; 9 positions agree with TRBD2. V was clipped by 1 base and J by 1 base; unmatched bases: 4. The CDR3 is 16 residues long. Germline V lookup: CDR1 SGDLS, CDR2 YYNGEE. The chain's CDR3 is CASSVTAGGGTDTQYF. CDR3 sequence (DNA): TGTGCCAGCAGCGTAACGGCGGGGGGGGGCACAGATACGCAGTATTTT. Looking up the rest from reference TRBV9 and TRBJ2-3 gives the full variable domain: DSGVTQTPKHLITATGQRVTLRCSPRSGDLSVYWYQQSLDQGLQFLIQYYNGEERAKGNILERFSAQQFPDLHSELNLSSLELGDSALYFCASSVTAGGGTDTQYFGPGTRLTVL.

In its sample, this clone was seen a few times. This chain uses TRBV7-2 with TRBJ2-2; 7 bases agree with TRBD2. This CDR3 contains 16 residues. Germline V gives CDR1 SGHTA, CDR2 FQGNSA. The V and J ends lost 2 bases and 2 bases, in that order; junction bases with no gene match: 5. CDR3 sequence: CASSLLPSGNTGELFF. CDR3 bases: TGTGCCAGCAGCTTATTGCCTAGCGGAAACACCGGGGAGCTGTTTTTT.

This sequence joins TRBV28 and TRBJ2-1; 10 nucleotides line up with TRBD2. The CDR3 has 15 residues. From germline, CDR1 is MDHEN and CDR2 SYDVKM. With V trimmed by 2 bases and J by 8 bases, 6 bases remained unmatched. CDR3 DNA sequence: TGTGCCAGCAGTTTAGGGCTAGCGGGAGTGGATGAGCAGTTCTTC. It encodes CASSLGLAGVDEQFF.

This chain joins TRBV6-5 and TRBJ1-2; 7 bases map to TRBD1. The CDR3 extends over 14 amino acids. J gave up 8 bases and V 7 bases, and 13 bases lay outside the gene matches. Germline CDR1 reads MNHEY; CDR2 reads SVGAGI. The CDR3 is CASKRDSGPGGYTF. CDR3 bases: TGTGCCAGCAAAAGGGACAGTGGGCCTGGCGGCTACACCTTC.

The gene calls are TRBV21-1 and TRBJ2-1; the table assigns TRBD2, which was not confirmed against the DNA. TRBV21-1 is flagged as a pseudogene. This CDR3 has 15 residues. The CDR3 reads CASSNGLASYNEQFF. DNA for the CDR3: TGTGCCAGCAGCAACGGCCTAGCGTCCTACAATGAGCAGTTCTTC.

This clone was picked up one time. The chain carries TRBV2 and TRBJ2-5, with D perhaps matching TRBD1 (6 bases). Germline-derived CDR1 and CDR2 are SNHLY and FYNNEI. This CDR3 is built from 15 residues. V lost 6 bases and J 5 bases, leaving 19 bases between the germline ends. The CDR3 sequence: CASSGTRQVRETQYF. CDR3 nucleotides: TGTGCCAGCAGCGGAACTAGACAGGTTAGGGAGACCCAGTACTTC.

The J gene is TRBJ2-5, the V gene TRBV7-6; the match to TRBD1 covers 10 bases. Germline trimming cut 6 bases from V and 4 bases from J; bases unmatched to any gene: 8. CDR1 and CDR2 from the germline V gene are SGHVS and FNYEAQ. This CDR3 region has 15 residues. In DNA, the CDR3 is TGTGCCAGCAGTTTCCAGGACAGGGGGTCAGAGACCCAGTACTTC. It specifies CASSFQDRGSETQYF.

This clone came up once. The chain uses TRBV6-6 and TRBJ2-7; no firm D call. V was pared by 2 bases and J by 4 bases, with 6 bases between. The CDR3 runs to 12 residues. Germline CDR1 and CDR2: MNHNY and SVGAGI (reference sequence). The CDR3 DNA sequence: TGTGCCAGCAGTTACGACTTTTACGAGCAGTACTTC. Its translation is CASSYDFYEQYF.

The chain is built from TRBV19 and TRBJ2-7; the match to TRBD1 covers 7 bases. Germline values: CDR1 LNHDA, CDR2 SQIVND (reference sequence). After removal of 5 bases from V and 2 bases from J, the junction contained 6 bases not matched to a gene. The CDR3 has 14 amino acids. The CDR3: CASSGRDSTYEQYF. CDR3 DNA sequence: TGTGCCAGTAGTGGACGGGACAGTACCTACGAGCAGTACTTC.

This CDR3 reads CASSLVTGTEEAFF. The CDR3 coding sequence is TGTGCCAGCAGCTTAGTAACCGGGACAGAAGAAGCTTTCTTT. The chain has TRBV7-9 and TRBJ1-1; 7 bases fit TRBD1. Germline V gene data show CDR1 as SEHNR and CDR2 as FQNEAQ (reference sequence). V lost 1 base to trimming and J lost 8 bases; unmatched junction nucleotides: 7. The CDR3 consists of 14 residues. The complete variable domain, with remaining parts taken from reference TRBV7-9 and TRBJ1-1, reads DTGVSQNPRHKITKRGQNVTFRCDPISEHNRLYWYRQTLGQGPEFLTYFQNEAQLEKSRLLSDRFSAERPKGSFSTLEIQRTEQGDSAMYLCASSLVTGTEEAFFGQGTRLTVV.

This clone was detected only a few times. This chain links TRBV5-5 with TRBJ2-5, with a possible D match to TRBD2 (5 bases). The germline V gene encodes CDR1 SGHKS and CDR2 YYEKEE (reference sequence). Trimming left V 3 bases short and J 5 bases short, with 8 bases between. The CDR3 length is 12 residues. As DNA, the CDR3 is TGTGCCAGCAGCTCCGGGGAGGAGACCCAGTACTTC. Protein: CASSSGEETQYF.

The genes are TRBV2 and TRBJ2-4; TRBD2 matches at 11 bases. This CDR3 is built from 20 residues. CDR1 SNHLY and CDR2 FYNNEI come from the germline V gene. J lost 1 base, V lost 0 bases, and 11 bases had no gene match. The CDR3 nucleotides are TGTGCCAGCAGTGAAGCGAAAGTACTAGCGGGGGACGCGGCCAAAAACATTCAGTACTTC. This translates into CASSEAKVLAGDAAKNIQYF.

This clone showed up just once. In DNA form, the CDR3 reads TGTGCCAGCAGCCAGCGGCTCGAGACCCAGTACTTC. Protein sequence: CASSQRLETQYF. The genes are TRBV5-6 and TRBJ2-5; D possibly corresponds to TRBD2 (5 bases). Germline CDR1 is SGHDT and CDR2 is YYEEEE. V was cut by 4 bases and J by 5 bases, with 9 bases left in between. This CDR3 comprises 12 residues.

The J gene is TRBJ1-3, the V gene TRBV5-1, with D perhaps matching TRBD1 (5 bases). V was cut by 4 bases and J by 1 base, with 9 bases left in between. CDR3 length equals 14 residues. Germline V gene data show CDR1 as SGHRS and CDR2 as YFSETQ. CDR3 protein: CASSPTESGNTIYF. In nucleotides, the CDR3 is TGCGCCAGCAGCCCGACAGAATCTGGAAACACCATATATTTT.

The chain couples TRBV30 to TRBJ1-5; no clear D gene. This CDR3 has 13 residues. V was pared by 1 base and J by 7 bases, with 11 bases between. The germline V gene has CDR1 GTSNPN and CDR2 SVGIG (reference sequence). Written as DNA, the CDR3 is TGTGCCTGGAGTGCAGGATCGGAACAGCCCCAGCATTTT. Translating gives CAWSAGSEQPQHF.

Regarding this clone: The same CDR3 arises from other DNA sequences in this sample as well. This sequence joins TRBV4-1 and TRBJ1-2, with 7 bases fitting TRBD1. CDR1 MGHRA and CDR2 YSYEKL come from the germline V gene. This CDR3 spans 14 amino acids. Losses at the gene ends were 3 bases for V and 4 bases for J; bases not matched to a gene: 5. The CDR3 spells CASSQQTGAYGYTF. CDR3 DNA sequence: TGCGCCAGCAGCCAGCAAACAGGGGCCTATGGCTACACCTTC.

The genes are TRBV28 and TRBJ2-7; possibly TRBD2 for D (5 bases). V shed 3 bases and J shed 6 bases, with 9 bases lying between them. The germline V gene encodes CDR1 MDHEN and CDR2 SYDVKM. The CDR3 spans 12 residues. For the CDR3, the DNA is TGTGCCAGCAGTTTTCTAGCCCCCGAGCAGTACTTC. Translated, it gives CASSFLAPEQYF.

The chain joins TRBV28 to TRBJ2-2, with TRBD2 as a possible D gene (6 bases). The CDR3 runs 14 residues. V was cut by 8 bases and J by 2 bases, with 12 bases left in between. Germline V gene lookup returns CDR1 MDHEN and CDR2 SYDVKM. CDR3 sequence: CASQTGSNTGELFF. Here the CDR3 DNA reads TGTGCCAGCCAAACCGGGAGTAACACCGGGGAGCTGTTTTTT.

The chain employs TRBV7-6 and TRBJ2-3, with D hard to call. CDR3 length equals 14 residues. Germline CDR1 and CDR2: SGHVS and FNYEAQ. Trimming left V 5 bases short and J 3 bases short, with 12 bases between. This CDR3 is CASSIGQVTDTQYF. CDR3 sequence (DNA): TGTGCCAGCAGCATCGGCCAGGTTACAGATACGCAGTATTTT.

The CDR3 nucleotides are TGTGCCAGCAGCTTGGCAACAGATACGCAGTATTTT. Its translation is CASSLATDTQYF. The J gene is TRBJ2-3, the V gene TRBV7-9; D not resolved. The germline V gene encodes CDR1 SEHNR and CDR2 FQNEAQ (reference sequence). The CDR3 extends over 12 amino acids. V lost 3 bases to trimming and J lost 3 bases, with 4 bases between them.

This clone turned up a few times. The chain employs TRBV5-1 and TRBJ1-2; possibly TRBD1 for D (6 bases). Germline V gene sequence: CDR1 SGHRS, CDR2 YFSETQ. The CDR3 runs 16 residues. With 0 bases removed from V and 4 bases from J, the gap between germline ends came to 16 bases. The DNA for the CDR3 is TGCGCCAGCAGCTTGGACGGGGGGGCAGGATCCTATGGCTACACCTTC. Protein: CASSLDGGAGSYGYTF.

V gene TRBV30 combines with J gene TRBJ2-1; D is possibly TRBD1 (6 bases). Germline CDR1 reads GTSNPN; CDR2 reads SVGIG (reference sequence). The CDR3 consists of 16 residues. V dropped 1 base and J dropped 6 bases, with 19 bases sitting between them. The CDR3 loop reads CAWSEQGGKGFNEQFF. The CDR3 DNA sequence: TGTGCCTGGAGTGAACAAGGGGGTAAGGGGTTCAATGAGCAGTTCTTC.

The rearrangement links TRBV5-5 to TRBJ2-7; 9 bases fit TRBD1. The length of the CDR3 is 15 residues. The germline V gene encodes CDR1 SGHKS and CDR2 YYEKEE (reference sequence). The ends lost 1 base at V and 2 bases at J; junction bases unmatched: 4. CDR3: CASSLSWDRAYEQYF. CDR3 DNA sequence: TGTGCCAGCAGCTTGTCGTGGGACAGGGCCTACGAGCAGTACTTC.

The V gene is TRBV6-5, the J gene TRBJ1-1; no reliable D call. The CDR3 runs to 13 residues. The V and J ends lost 7 bases and 1 base respectively, with 10 bases between them. CDR1 and CDR2 from the germline V gene are MNHEY and SVGAGI. The CDR3 DNA is TGTGCCAGCAATCCGAGACAGAACACTGAAGCTTTCTTT. This codes for CASNPRQNTEAFF.

The chain recombines TRBV20-1 with TRBJ2-7, with a possible D match to TRBD2 (5 bases). From germline, CDR1 is DFQATT and CDR2 SNEGSKA (reference sequence). There are 11 residues in the CDR3. V shed 4 bases and J shed 3 bases, with 7 bases lying between them. The CDR3 loop reads CSATTSYEQYF. CDR3 in DNA: TGCAGTGCTACCACTAGCTACGAGCAGTACTTC.

The chain links TRBV4-2 to TRBJ2-1; D is possibly TRBD1 (6 bases). Deletions cut 2 bases from V and 2 bases from J, with 16 bases between. CDR1 LGHNA and CDR2 YNFKEQ come from the germline V gene. CDR3 length equals 17 residues. The CDR3, as DNA: TGTGCCAGCAGCCAAACGGAGGACAGACCCACCTACAATGAGCAGTTCTTC. Protein: CASSQTEDRPTYNEQFF.